The 5 T cell receptor beta chains presented below share a single source sample, sequenced in a study of shared clonotypes between healthy human individuals. The table came from immunoSEQ multiplex PCR; TCRdb's copy has only in-frame clones and leaves some out. In the table there are 2 million to 2.5 million clones, 85% to 95% of which are singletons. Sequenced material: naive CD4+ T cells from PBMCs. Described subset: CD45RA+ positively selected. Receptors were obtained from a man younger than 35 in good health. Some clones in this sample may be carry-over from other donors' samples.

A word on this clone: Other DNA sequences in the sample encode the same CDR3. The chain is built from TRBV19 and TRBJ1-5; TRBD1 matches 8 bases. This CDR3 has 14 amino acids. In germline, CDR1 is LNHDA, CDR2 SQIVND (reference sequence). With 3 bases clipped from V and 4 bases from J, the junction kept 2 bases outside the gene matches. CDR3 loop: CASSMGQVNQPQHF. For the CDR3, the DNA is TGTGCCAGTAGTATGGGACAGGTGAATCAGCCCCAGCATTTT. The variable domain in full, with the rest retrieved from reference TRBV19 and TRBJ1-5, is DGGITQSPKYLFRKEGQNVTLSCEQNLNHDAMYWYRQDPGQGLRLIYYSQIVNDFQKGDIAEGYSVSREKKESFPLTVTSAQKNPTAFYLCASSMGQVNQPQHFGDGTRLSIL.

This rearrangement joins TRBV7-3 to TRBJ2-1, with D maybe TRBD2 (6 bases). Germline V gives CDR1 SGHTA, CDR2 FQGTGA. The V gene lost 5 bases and the J gene lost 3 bases, with 17 bases spanning the gap. This CDR3 has 16 residues. CDR3 sequence: CASSPQAVSGYNEQFF. The CDR3 coding sequence is TGTGCCAGCAGCCCCCAAGCGGTTAGCGGCTACAATGAGCAGTTCTTC.

For this clone: Other DNA sequences in the same sample also yield this CDR3. V gene TRBV2 combines with J gene TRBJ2-2; TRBD1 matches 9 bases. Unmatched junction bases numbered 3, after V lost 6 bases and J lost 1 base. In germline, CDR1 is SNHLY, CDR2 FYNNEI. This CDR3 region has 15 residues. Here the CDR3 DNA reads TGTGCCAGCAGGCCGGGACAGGGGAACACCGGGGAGCTGTTTTTT. Amino acids: CASRPGQGNTGELFF.

The chain has TRBV7-3 and TRBJ1-1; D is undetermined. Germline-derived CDR1 and CDR2 are SGHTA and FQGTGA. V shed 3 bases and J shed 6 bases, with 14 bases lying between them. This CDR3 has 14 amino acids. For the CDR3, the DNA is TGTGCCAGCAGCTTGGACGGGCTTCAGTCTGAAGCTTTCTTT. As protein: CASSLDGLQSEAFF.

The J gene is TRBJ1-4, the V gene TRBV28; D gene unclear. Germline CDR1 reads MDHEN; CDR2 reads SYDVKM. Trimming stripped 9 bases from V and 0 bases from J, with 11 bases between. The CDR3 contains 14 residues. In DNA, the CDR3 is TGTGCCAGTCACGCACCGTCAACTAATGAAAAACTGTTTTTT. It codes for CASHAPSTNEKLFF.